The clone carrying this TCR beta chain was observed many times. This specimen comes from a study of regulatory T cells in long-lasting Graves disease. Time point meaning: newly diagnosed GD, antithyroid drugs for less than 3 months. After RNA was extracted from PBMCs, the TCR library was made from it. A volume of around 9.9 milliliters of peripheral blood was collected in EDTA tubes. Investigators prepared the TCR beta libraries by applying iRepertoire HTBI primers and Arm-PCR of CDR3 regions. TCRdb ran MiXCR on the multiplex PCR reads and lists one entry per CDR3 protein. The data show some 450,000 distinct CDR3 sequences, roughly 15% seen once. The same data also contributed to another study, on T cells in Graves' hyperthyroidism and ophthalmopathy. This second study notes: Patients showing uncontrolled infection, other autoimmune disease, pregnancy or lactation were ineligible. The model forecast ophthalmopathy, anticipating it by a median roughly 6.3 months before onset.

Sequences were derived from peripheral blood mononuclear cells (PBMCs), sampled at new diagnosis, from a patient treated with antithyroid drugs. This TCR was sampled from a young woman with Graves disease.

CDR3 bases: TGTGCCACCAGCACTGGGGCTAGCGGGAGGCCTCCCTACAATGAGCAGTTCTTC. The encoded protein is CATSTGASGRPPYNEQFF. The chain links TRBV15 to TRBJ2-1; 11 bases map to TRBD2. Germline trimming cut 4 bases from V and 2 bases from J; bases unmatched to any gene: 10. The CDR3 runs 18 residues. Germline loops: CDR1 LNHNV, CDR2 YYDKDF (reference sequence).